The 13 T cell receptor beta chains below come from one sample, sequenced in a study of T-cell reconstitution after alpha-beta-depleted transplantation in children. Unique molecular identifiers were built into the TCRbeta library. TCRdb processed the PCR reads anew with MiXCR; each CDR3 protein has one entry. This sample has hundreds of thousands of distinct CDR3 sequences, with 10% to 15% found just once. The input for sequencing was PBMCs, mostly from graft donor cells, taken 360 days after TCRalphabeta/CD19-depleted stem cell transplant. Source of these receptors: a male patient younger than 18 who had a stem cell transplant for acute myeloid leukemia, so the T cells may come from the graft donor.

The chain has TRBV19 and TRBJ2-1, with 7 bases matching TRBD1. The germline V gene encodes CDR1 LNHDA and CDR2 SQIVND (reference sequence). Unmatched junction bases numbered 7, after V lost 7 bases and J lost 7 bases. CDR3 length: 13 amino acids. The CDR3 nucleotides are TGTGCCAGTAAAGAGACAGGGTGGAATGAGCAGTTCTTC. The encoded protein is CASKETGWNEQFF.

This clonotype occurred a few times. The V call is TRBV18, the J call TRBJ2-7; 16 bases agree with TRBD2. The trim removed 6 bases at V and 0 bases at J, leaving 5 bases unmatched. Germline lookup yields CDR1 KGHSH and CDR2 LQKENI. The CDR3 spans 17 residues. DNA for the CDR3: TGTGCCAGCTCGGCGGGACTAGCGGGAGGGAACTCCTACGAGCAGTACTTC. It specifies CASSAGLAGGNSYEQYF.

This clonotype has a handful of counts. This chain joins TRBV3-1 and TRBJ2-1, with D maybe TRBD2 (6 bases). Trimming took 4 bases from V and 8 from J, leaving 15 bases between them. The CDR3 covers 14 residues. Germline CDR1 reads LGHDT; CDR2 reads YNNKEL (reference sequence). CDR3 protein: CASSPREPRHEQFF. CDR3 bases: TGTGCCAGCAGCCCCCGGGAGCCCCGACATGAGCAGTTCTTC.

The chain combines TRBV20-1 with TRBJ2-4, with D perhaps TRBD2 (6 bases). The germline CDR1 and CDR2 sequences are DFQATT and SNEGSKA (reference sequence). This CDR3 comprises 18 residues. Trimming left V 3 bases short and J 1 base short, with 22 bases between. The CDR3 sequence: CSASAGASSGGAKNIQYF. CDR3 bases: TGCAGTGCTAGCGCCGGGGCTAGTAGTGGGGGGGCCAAAAACATTCAGTACTTC.

This chain links TRBV6-5 with TRBJ2-7; maybe TRBD2 (6 bases). Trimming took off 0 bases at V and 2 bases at J, with 14 bases between the two ends. This CDR3 spans 16 amino acids. Germline-derived CDR1 and CDR2 are MNHEY and SVGAGI. CDR3 DNA sequence: TGTGCCAGCAGTTACTCGGCGGGACTTCCTACCTACGAGCAGTACTTC. Its translation: CASSYSAGLPTYEQYF.

This clonotype was counted between two and nine times. This chain links TRBV19 with TRBJ2-2; 8 bases align to TRBD1. With V trimmed by 6 bases and J by 4 bases, 13 bases remained unmatched. The germline CDR1 and CDR2 sequences are LNHDA and SQIVND (reference sequence). The CDR3 is 17 amino acids. The CDR3 DNA reads as TGTGCCAGTAGCCCCGCAGGGGGCGAGGCGGGCACCGGGGAGCTGTTTTTT. Protein sequence: CASSPAGGEAGTGELFF. The entire variable domain, with the rest obtained from reference TRBV19 and TRBJ2-2, is as follows: DGGITQSPKYLFRKEGQNVTLSCEQNLNHDAMYWYRQDPGQGLRLIYYSQIVNDFQKGDIAEGYSVSREKKESFPLTVTSAQKNPTAFYLCASSPAGGEAGTGELFFGEGSRLTVL.

V gene TRBV12-3 or TRBV12-4 combines with J gene TRBJ2-5; possible D gene TRBD2, 6 bases. The ends were cut back, 4 bases at V and 0 bases at J, with 15 bases in the middle. This CDR3 spans 16 amino acids. CDR3 sequence reads: CASSSGTWGNQETQYF. DNA of the CDR3: TGTGCCAGCAGTTCGGGGACTTGGGGGAACCAAGAGACCCAGTACTTC.

This clonotype showed up just a few times. The chain is built from TRBV6-5 and TRBJ2-1; 12 positions match TRBD2. Trimming removed 2 bases from V and 4 bases from J; junction bases left unmatched: 3. The V gene's germline CDR1 is MNHEY and CDR2 SVGAGI. The CDR3 is made up of 16 amino acids. CDR3 region: CASSYRLAGVYNEQFF. In DNA, the CDR3 is TGTGCCAGCAGTTACCGACTAGCGGGAGTTTACAATGAGCAGTTCTTC.

This clonotype occurred a few times. This chain links TRBV4-2 with TRBJ2-7; 8 bases are a match to TRBD1. V was pared by 0 bases and J by 2 bases, with 9 bases of the junction left unmatched. Germline V gene sequence: CDR1 LGHNA, CDR2 YNFKEQ. The CDR3 has 17 residues. CDR3 protein: CASSQDSPGQGTYEQYF. CDR3 DNA: TGTGCCAGCAGCCAAGATTCCCCAGGACAGGGCACCTACGAGCAGTACTTC.

Of note for this clonotype: One end of the junction varies from germline; a read error may be responsible. V gene TRBV20-1 combines with J gene TRBJ2-6; 16 bases agree with TRBD2. The CDR3 spans 18 residues. Germline V CDR1 and CDR2: DFQATT, SNEGSKA (reference sequence). CDR3 loop: CCAPGTSGRAAGANVLTF. As DNA, the CDR3 is TGCTGTGCTCCCGGGACTAGCGGGAGGGCAGCTGGGGCCAACGTCCTGACTTTC.

In its sample, this clonotype was seen a few times. This chain links TRBV12-3 or TRBV12-4 with TRBJ2-2; TRBD2 might be the D (5 bases). The CDR3 spans 13 residues. With 5 bases removed from V and 6 bases from J, the gap between germline ends came to 10 bases. The CDR3 loop reads CASSRDVPGELFF. DNA of the CDR3: TGTGCCAGCAGTCGGGATGTTCCCGGGGAGCTGTTTTTT.

This clonotype came up a few times. V usage is TRBV20-1 and J usage is TRBJ1-3; D unclear. There are 11 residues in the CDR3. V was shortened by 7 bases and J by 2 bases, with 6 bases between the two germline ends. The V gene's germline CDR1 is DFQATT and CDR2 SNEGSKA (reference sequence). CDR3 protein: CSVPTGNTIYF. The CDR3 DNA reads TGCAGTGTTCCGACTGGAAACACCATATATTTT.

The chain recombines TRBV28 with TRBJ1-5; D is unresolved. V lost 3 bases to trimming and J lost 0 bases, with 12 bases between them. Germline V gene sequence: CDR1 MDHEN, CDR2 SYDVKM. The CDR3 loop spans 16 amino acids. CDR3 nucleotides: TGTGCCAGCAGTTTCTCTCCTAGGGATAGCAATCAGCCCCAGCATTTT. It encodes CASSFSPRDSNQPQHF.